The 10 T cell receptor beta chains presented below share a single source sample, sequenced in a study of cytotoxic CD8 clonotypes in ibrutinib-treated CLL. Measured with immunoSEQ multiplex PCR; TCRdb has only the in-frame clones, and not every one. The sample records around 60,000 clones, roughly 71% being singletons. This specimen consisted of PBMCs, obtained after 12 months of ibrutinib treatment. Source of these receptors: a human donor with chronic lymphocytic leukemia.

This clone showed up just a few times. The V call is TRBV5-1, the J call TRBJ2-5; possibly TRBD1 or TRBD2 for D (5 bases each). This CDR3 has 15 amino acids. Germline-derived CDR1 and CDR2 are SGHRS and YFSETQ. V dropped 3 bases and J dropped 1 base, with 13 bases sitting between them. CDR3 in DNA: TGCGCCAGCAGCTGGAATGGGGGAGTCCAAGAGACCCAGTACTTC. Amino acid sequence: CASSWNGGVQETQYF.

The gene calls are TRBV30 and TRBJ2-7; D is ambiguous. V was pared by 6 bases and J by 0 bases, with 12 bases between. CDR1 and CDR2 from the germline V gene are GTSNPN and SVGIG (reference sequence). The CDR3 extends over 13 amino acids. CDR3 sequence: CACTFLSSYEQYF. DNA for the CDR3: TGTGCCTGTACTTTCCTTAGCTCCTACGAGCAGTACTTC.

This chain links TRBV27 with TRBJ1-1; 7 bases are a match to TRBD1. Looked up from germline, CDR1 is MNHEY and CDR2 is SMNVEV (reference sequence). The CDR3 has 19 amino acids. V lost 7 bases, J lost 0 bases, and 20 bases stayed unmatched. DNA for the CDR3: TGTGCCAGCAAATCAAGGCTTAGGACAGGTGCTAACATGAACACTGAAGCTTTCTTT. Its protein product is CASKSRLRTGANMNTEAFF.

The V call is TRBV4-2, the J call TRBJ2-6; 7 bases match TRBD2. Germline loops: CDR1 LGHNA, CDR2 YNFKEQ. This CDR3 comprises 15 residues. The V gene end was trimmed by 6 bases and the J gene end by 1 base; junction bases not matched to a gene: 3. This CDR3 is CASRTGGSGANVLTF. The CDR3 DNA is TGTGCCAGCAGAACCGGGGGGTCTGGGGCCAACGTCCTGACTTTC.

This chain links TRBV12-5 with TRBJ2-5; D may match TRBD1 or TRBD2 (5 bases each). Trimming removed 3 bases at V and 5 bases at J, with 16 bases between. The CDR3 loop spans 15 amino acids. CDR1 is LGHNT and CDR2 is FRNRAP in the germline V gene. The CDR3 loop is CASGFLEGRGETQYF. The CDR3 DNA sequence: TGTGCTAGTGGTTTTCTCGAGGGGCGCGGGGAGACCCAGTACTTC. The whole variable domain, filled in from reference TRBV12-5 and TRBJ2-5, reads DARVTQTPRHKVTEMGQEVTMRCQPILGHNTVFWYRQTMMQGLELLAYFRNRAPLDDSGMPKDRFSAEMPDATLATLKIQPSEPRDSAVYFCASGFLEGRGETQYFGPGTRLLVL.

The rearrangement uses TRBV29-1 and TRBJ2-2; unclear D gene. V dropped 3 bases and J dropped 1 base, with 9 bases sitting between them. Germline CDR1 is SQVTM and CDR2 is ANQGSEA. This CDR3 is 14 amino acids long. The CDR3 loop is CSVDSKGNTGELFF. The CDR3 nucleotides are TGCAGCGTTGACTCAAAGGGGAACACCGGGGAGCTGTTTTTT.

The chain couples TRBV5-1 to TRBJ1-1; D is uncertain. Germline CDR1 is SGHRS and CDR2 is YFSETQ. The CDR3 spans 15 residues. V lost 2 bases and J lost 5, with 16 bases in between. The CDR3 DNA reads TGCGCCAGCAGCTTAATGGACTCCGGGGAAACTGAAGCTTTCTTT. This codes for CASSLMDSGETEAFF.

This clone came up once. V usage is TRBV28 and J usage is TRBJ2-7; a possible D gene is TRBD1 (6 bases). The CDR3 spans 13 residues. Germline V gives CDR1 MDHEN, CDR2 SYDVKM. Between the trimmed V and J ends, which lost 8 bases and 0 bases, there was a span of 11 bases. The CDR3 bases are TGTGCCAGCCTCGGGACAAGCTCCTACGAGCAGTACTTC. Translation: CASLGTSSYEQYF.

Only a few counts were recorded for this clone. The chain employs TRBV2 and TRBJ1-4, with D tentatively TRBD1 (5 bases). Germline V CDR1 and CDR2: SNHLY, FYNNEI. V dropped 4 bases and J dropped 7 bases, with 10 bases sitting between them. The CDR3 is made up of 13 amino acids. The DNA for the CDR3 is TGTGCCAGCAGTGGACAGACGGGTGAAAAACTGTTTTTT. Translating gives CASSGQTGEKLFF.

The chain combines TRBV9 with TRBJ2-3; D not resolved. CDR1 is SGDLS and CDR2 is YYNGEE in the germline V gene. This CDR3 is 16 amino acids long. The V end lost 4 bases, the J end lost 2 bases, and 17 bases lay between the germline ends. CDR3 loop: CASSTHLSAATDTQYF. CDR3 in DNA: TGTGCCAGCAGCACTCACCTCAGCGCCGCCACAGATACGCAGTATTTT.